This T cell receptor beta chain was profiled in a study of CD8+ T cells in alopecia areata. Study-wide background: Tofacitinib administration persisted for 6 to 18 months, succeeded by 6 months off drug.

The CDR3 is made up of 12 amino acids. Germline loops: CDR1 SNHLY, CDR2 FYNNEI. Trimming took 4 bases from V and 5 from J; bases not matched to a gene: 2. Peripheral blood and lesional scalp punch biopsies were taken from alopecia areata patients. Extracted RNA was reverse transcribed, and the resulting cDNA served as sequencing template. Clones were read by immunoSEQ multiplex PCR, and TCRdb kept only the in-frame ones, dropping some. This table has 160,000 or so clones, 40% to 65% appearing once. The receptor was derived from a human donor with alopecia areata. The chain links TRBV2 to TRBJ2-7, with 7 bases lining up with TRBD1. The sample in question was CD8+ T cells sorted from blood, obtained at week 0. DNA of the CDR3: TGTGCCAGCAGTGGGACAGGAAACGAGCAGTACTTC. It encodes CASSGTGNEQYF.